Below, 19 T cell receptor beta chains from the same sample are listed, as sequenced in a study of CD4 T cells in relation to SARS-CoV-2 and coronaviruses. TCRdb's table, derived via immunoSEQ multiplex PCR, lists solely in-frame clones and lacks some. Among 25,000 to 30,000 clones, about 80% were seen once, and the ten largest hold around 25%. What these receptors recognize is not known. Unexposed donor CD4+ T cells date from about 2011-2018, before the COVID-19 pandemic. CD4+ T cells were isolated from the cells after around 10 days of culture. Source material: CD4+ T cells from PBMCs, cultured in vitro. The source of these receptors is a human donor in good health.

The CDR3 spells CAISETFDRDTIYF. CDR3 DNA: TGTGCCATCAGTGAGACGTTTGATAGGGACACCATATATTTT. The rearrangement joins TRBV10-3 to TRBJ1-3; D gene ambiguous. The CDR3 runs 14 residues. Between the trimmed V and J ends, which lost 2 bases and 8 bases, there was a span of 13 bases. Looked up from germline, CDR1 is ENHRY and CDR2 is SYGVKD.

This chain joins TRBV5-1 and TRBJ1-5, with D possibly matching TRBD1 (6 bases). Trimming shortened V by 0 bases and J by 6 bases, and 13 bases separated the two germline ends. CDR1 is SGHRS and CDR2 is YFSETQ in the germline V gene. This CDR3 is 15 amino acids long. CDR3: CASSLGGTTVQPQHF. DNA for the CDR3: TGCGCCAGCAGCTTGGGTGGGACAACCGTTCAGCCCCAGCATTTT.

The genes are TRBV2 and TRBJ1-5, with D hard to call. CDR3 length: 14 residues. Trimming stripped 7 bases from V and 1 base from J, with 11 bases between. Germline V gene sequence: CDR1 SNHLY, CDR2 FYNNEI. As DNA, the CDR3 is TGTGCCAGCACGTGGGGTAAGAGCAATCAGCCCCAGCATTTT. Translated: CASTWGKSNQPQHF.

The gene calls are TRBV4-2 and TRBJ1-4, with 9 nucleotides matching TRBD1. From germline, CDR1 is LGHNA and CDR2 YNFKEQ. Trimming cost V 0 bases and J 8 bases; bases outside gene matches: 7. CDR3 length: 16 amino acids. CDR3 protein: CASSQDGTGFWEKLFF. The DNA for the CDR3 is TGTGCCAGCAGCCAAGATGGGACAGGGTTTTGGGAAAAACTGTTTTTT.

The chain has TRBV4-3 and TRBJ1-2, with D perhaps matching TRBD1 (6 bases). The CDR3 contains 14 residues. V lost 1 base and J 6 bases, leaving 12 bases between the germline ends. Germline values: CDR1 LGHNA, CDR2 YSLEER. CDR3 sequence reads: CASSQGQQGNGYTF. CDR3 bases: TGCGCCAGCAGCCAAGGCCAACAGGGAAATGGCTACACCTTC.

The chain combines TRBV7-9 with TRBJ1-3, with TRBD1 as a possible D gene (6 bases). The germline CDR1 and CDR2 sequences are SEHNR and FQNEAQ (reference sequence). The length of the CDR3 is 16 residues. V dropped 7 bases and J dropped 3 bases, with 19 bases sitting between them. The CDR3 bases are TGTGCCAGCAACGCCCACAGGGCGCAAATTGGAAACACCATATATTTT. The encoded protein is CASNAHRAQIGNTIYF. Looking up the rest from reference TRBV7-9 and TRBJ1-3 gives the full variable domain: DTGVSQNPRHKITKRGQNVTFRCDPISEHNRLYWYRQTLGQGPEFLTYFQNEAQLEKSRLLSDRFSAERPKGSFSTLEIQRTEQGDSAMYLCASNAHRAQIGNTIYFGEGSWLTVV.

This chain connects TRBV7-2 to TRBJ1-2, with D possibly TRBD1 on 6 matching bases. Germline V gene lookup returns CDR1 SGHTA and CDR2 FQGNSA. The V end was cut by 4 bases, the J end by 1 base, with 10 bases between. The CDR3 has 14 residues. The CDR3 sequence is CASSSTGFNYGYTF. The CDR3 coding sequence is TGTGCCAGCAGCTCGACAGGTTTTAACTATGGCTACACCTTC.

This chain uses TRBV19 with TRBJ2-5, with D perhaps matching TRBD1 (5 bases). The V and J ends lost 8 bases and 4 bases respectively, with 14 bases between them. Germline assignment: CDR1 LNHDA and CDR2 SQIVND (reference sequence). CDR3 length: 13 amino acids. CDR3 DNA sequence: TGTGCCAGTTCAGAACAGGAGCGAGAGACCCAGTACTTC. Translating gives CASSEQERETQYF.

The DNA for the CDR3 is TGTGCCAGCAGTTACAACGGAAACACCGGGGAGCTGTTTTTT. Translation: CASSYNGNTGELFF. V and J are TRBV6-2 or TRBV6-3 and TRBJ2-2; D gene uncertain. Trimming pared 2 bases from V and 2 bases from J, leaving 6 bases between. Germline values: CDR1 MNHEY, CDR2 SVGEGT. The CDR3 consists of 14 residues.

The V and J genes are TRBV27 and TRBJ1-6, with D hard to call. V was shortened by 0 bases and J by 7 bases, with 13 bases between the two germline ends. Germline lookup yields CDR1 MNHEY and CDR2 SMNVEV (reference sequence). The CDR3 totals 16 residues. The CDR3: CASSLSGPKGNSPLHF. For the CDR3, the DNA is TGTGCCAGCAGTTTATCAGGGCCAAAAGGGAATTCACCCCTCCACTTT.

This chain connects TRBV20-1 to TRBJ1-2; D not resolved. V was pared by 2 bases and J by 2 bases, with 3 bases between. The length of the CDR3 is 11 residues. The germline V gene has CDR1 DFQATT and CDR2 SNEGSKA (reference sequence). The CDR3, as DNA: TGCAGTGCTAGATACAACTATGGCTACACCTTC. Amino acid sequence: CSARYNYGYTF.

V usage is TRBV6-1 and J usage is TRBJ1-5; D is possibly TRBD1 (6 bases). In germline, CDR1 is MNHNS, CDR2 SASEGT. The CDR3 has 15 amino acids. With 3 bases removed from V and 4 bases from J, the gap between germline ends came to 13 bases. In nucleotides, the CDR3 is TGTGCCAGCAGTGAGATCGGACAGAAAAATCAGCCCCAGCATTTT. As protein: CASSEIGQKNQPQHF.

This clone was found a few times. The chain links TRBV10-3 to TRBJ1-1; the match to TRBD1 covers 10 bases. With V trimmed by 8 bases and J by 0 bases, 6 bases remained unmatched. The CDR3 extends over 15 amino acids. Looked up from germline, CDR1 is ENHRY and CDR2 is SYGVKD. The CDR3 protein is CAISTGGRVNTEAFF. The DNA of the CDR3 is TGTGCCATCTCGACAGGGGGCAGGGTGAACACTGAAGCTTTCTTT.

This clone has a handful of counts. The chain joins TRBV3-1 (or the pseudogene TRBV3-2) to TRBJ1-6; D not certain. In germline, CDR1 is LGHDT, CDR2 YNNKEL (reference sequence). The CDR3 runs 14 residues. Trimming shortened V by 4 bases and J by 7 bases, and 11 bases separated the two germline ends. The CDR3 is CASSPKRLNSPLHF. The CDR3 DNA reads TGTGCCAGCAGCCCAAAGAGACTAAATTCACCCCTCCACTTT.

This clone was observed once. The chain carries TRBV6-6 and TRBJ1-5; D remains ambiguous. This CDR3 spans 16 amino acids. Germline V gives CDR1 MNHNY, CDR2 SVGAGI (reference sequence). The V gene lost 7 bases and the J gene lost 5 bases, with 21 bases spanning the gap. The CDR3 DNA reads TGTGCCAGCACCTCACTGGGAGGGCTGGGGTATCAGCCCCAGCATTTT. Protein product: CASTSLGGLGYQPQHF.

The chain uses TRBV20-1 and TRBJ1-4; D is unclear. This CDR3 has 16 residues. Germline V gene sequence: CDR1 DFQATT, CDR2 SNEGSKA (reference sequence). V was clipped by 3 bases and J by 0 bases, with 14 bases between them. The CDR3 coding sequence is TGCAGTGCTAGTAATTCTGCGACATCAACTAATGAAAAACTGTTTTTT. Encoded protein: CSASNSATSTNEKLFF.

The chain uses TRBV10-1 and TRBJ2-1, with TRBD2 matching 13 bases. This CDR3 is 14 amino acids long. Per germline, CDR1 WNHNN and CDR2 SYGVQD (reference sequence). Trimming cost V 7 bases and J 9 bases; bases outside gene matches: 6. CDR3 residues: CASNGLAGEGEQFF. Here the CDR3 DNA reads TGCGCCAGCAACGGACTAGCGGGAGAGGGTGAGCAGTTCTTC.

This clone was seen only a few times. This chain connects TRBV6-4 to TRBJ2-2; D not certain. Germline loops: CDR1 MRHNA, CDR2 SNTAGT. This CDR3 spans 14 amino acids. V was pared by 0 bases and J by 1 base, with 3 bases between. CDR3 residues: CASSDSGNTGELFF. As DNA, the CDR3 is TGTGCCAGCAGTGACTCGGGGAACACCGGGGAGCTGTTTTTT.

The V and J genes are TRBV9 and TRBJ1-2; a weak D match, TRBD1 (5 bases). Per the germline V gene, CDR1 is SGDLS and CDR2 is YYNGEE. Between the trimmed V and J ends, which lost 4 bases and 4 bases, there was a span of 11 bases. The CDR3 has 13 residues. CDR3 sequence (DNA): TGTGCCAGCAGCATGAGGGGCCTCTATGGCTACACCTTC. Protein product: CASSMRGLYGYTF.